This T cell receptor (beta chain) emerged from a study of T cell repertoires in cytomegalovirus infection. Turning to the study itself: CMV infection and matching HLA type were both indicated by public TCR beta signatures. General study results and limits: Cumulative frequency of public TCR beta families picked out carriers of CMV plus the relevant HLA. The ex vivo response was dominated by HLA-C-restricted CMV-specific TCR beta clonotypes.

This clonotype was detected many times. The antigen is unknown. CDR1 is SQVTM and CDR2 is ANQGSEA in the germline V gene. The CDR3 has 14 amino acids. The ends lost 7 bases at V and 8 bases at J; junction bases unmatched: 11. Each CDR3 protein is one row after TCRdb ran MiXCR on the reads. Of roughly 100,000 distinct CDR3 sequences listed, 16% were seen once; the top ten hold approximately 7.6%. V gene TRBV29-1 combines with J gene TRBJ2-1; TRBD1 agrees at 10 bases. The sample comprised PBMCs. This sequence originates from a human donor in good health (CMV status not recorded). Some clones in this sample may be carry-over from other donors' samples. The CDR3 spells CSARGEGTGDEQFF. The DNA of the CDR3 is TGCAGCGCCCGGGGGGAGGGGACAGGGGATGAGCAGTTCTTC.